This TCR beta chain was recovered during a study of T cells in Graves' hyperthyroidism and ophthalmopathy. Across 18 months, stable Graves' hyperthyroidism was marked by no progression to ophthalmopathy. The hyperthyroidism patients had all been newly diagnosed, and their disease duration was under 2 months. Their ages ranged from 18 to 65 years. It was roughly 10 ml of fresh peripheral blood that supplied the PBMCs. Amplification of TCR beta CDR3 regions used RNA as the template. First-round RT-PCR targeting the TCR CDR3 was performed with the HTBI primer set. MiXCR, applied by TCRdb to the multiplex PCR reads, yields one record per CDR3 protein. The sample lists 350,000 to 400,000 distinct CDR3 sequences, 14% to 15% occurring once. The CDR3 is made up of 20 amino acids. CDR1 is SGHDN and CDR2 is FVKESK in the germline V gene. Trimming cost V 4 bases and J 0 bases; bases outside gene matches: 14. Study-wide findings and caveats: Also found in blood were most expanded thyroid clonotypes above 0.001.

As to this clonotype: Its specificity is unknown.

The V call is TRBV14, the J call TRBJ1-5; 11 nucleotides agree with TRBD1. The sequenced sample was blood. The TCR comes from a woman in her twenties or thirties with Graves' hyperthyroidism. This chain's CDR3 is CASSLLRTGGRRYSNQPQHF. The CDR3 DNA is TGTGCCAGCAGCCTTCTACGGACAGGGGGCAGAAGATATAGCAATCAGCCCCAGCATTTT.